The T cell receptor beta chain described here comes from a study of yellow fever vaccine responses in identical twins. General observations from the study: The authors reported partly convergent, partly personalized vaccine responses in identical twins.

TCRdb called the RT-PCR reads again in MiXCR, with one record for every CDR3 protein. The sample carries 30,000 to 40,000 distinct CDR3 sequences, about 61% recorded once. In germline, CDR1 is LNHNV, CDR2 YYDKDF (reference sequence). The CDR3 length is 13 residues. V lost 5 bases, J lost 5 bases, and 12 bases lay in between. On this clonotype itself: What it recognizes is unknown.

This rearrangement joins TRBV15 to TRBJ2-5, with D perhaps TRBD2 (5 bases). The specimen was T cells from blood (PBMCs), unsorted or a sorted subset (not recorded which), collected before or after yellow fever vaccination (not recorded which). This clonotype was sampled from a woman younger than 30 who received the yellow fever vaccine. The CDR3 nucleotides read TGTGCCACCAGCGGCAAGGGAGCGGAGACCCAGTACTTC. Translating gives CATSGKGAETQYF. The variable domain in full, with the rest retrieved from reference TRBV15 and TRBJ2-5, is DAMVIQNPRYQVTQFGKPVTLSCSQTLNHNVMYWYQQKSSQAPKLLFHYYDKDFNNEADTPDNFQSRRPNTSFCFLDIRSPGLGDTAMYLCATSGKGAETQYFGPGTRLLVL.